The TCR beta chain under discussion was sequenced for a study of blood T cell repertoires in COVID-19. Enrolled through a virtual design, the participants were between 18 and 89 years of age and came from 24 US areas. The CDR3 has 13 amino acids. Trimming at V came to 5 bases and at J to 7 bases, leaving 7 bases not matched to a gene. Germline CDR1 SGHNT, CDR2 YYREEE (reference sequence). Using immunoSEQ multiplex PCR, the repertoire was profiled, and TCRdb retains in-frame clones only, with some absent. The repertoire consists of 210,000 or so clones, with around 90% occurring once and the leading ten covering more than 3%.

The clonotype originates from a young woman who had been exposed to COVID-19. Sequences were obtained from PBMCs or T cells enriched from blood (not recorded which). The genes are TRBV5-4 and TRBJ1-1, with 8 bases aligning to TRBD1. The CDR3 spells CASRNTGGSEAFF. The CDR3 coding sequence is TGTGCCAGCAGGAACACAGGGGGAAGTGAAGCTTTCTTT.